This is a list of T cell receptor beta chains from one sample in a study of cytomegalovirus exposure and HLA in healthy donors. Method: immunoSEQ multiplex PCR; TCRdb's copy keeps in-frame clones and lacks some. The sample consists of hundreds of thousands of clones, 70% to 90% of them appearing once. The material sequenced was PBMCs. These receptors were obtained from a woman aged 18-30 years in good health and CMV-seronegative. The CDR3 runs from the conserved cysteine through the conserved F or W. D genes are given only for firm matches. Size values are once, few and many counts, or a class for expanded clones, and some rows have none.

clone size	V gene	J gene	D gene	CDR3 DNA	CDR3 protein
.	TRBV12-5	TRBJ2-3	TRBD2	TGTGCTAGTGGTTTGGTAACCCCGGGGGGAGATACGCAGTATTTT	CASGLVTPGGDTQYF
.	TRBV15	TRBJ2-5	.	TGTGCCACGAGCGACAGCACACAAGAGACCCAGTACTTC	CATSDSTQETQYF
.	TRBV30	TRBJ2-7	.	TGTGCCTGGAGTGTAGGCAGGTCGTACGAGCAGTACTTC	CAWSVGRSYEQYF
.	TRBV7-2	TRBJ2-3	TRBD2	TGTGCCAGCAGCGCTATAGCGGGGGGGCACACAGATACGCAGTATTTT	CASSAIAGGHTDTQYF
.	TRBV15	TRBJ1-1	TRBD1	TGTGCCACCAGCAGTGGCGAGAAAGGGACAGGGGGGACTGAAGCTTTCTTT	CATSSGEKGTGGTEAFF
.	TRBV5-1	TRBJ1-1	.	TGCGCCAGCAGCTTGGGGGCCTCTTTGATGGACACTGAAGCTTTCTTT	CASSLGASLMDTEAFF
.	TRBV5-1	TRBJ1-2	.	TGCGCCAGCAGCTTCGAGGGTGACTATGGCTACACCTTC	CASSFEGDYGYTF
.	TRBV28	TRBJ2-3	.	TGTGCCAGCAGTTCCCCCTTCTTGATAGCGGGCACAGATACGCAGTATTTT	CASSSPFLIAGTDTQYF
few	TRBV5-1	TRBJ2-7	.	TGCGCCAGCAGCACGGGAAGACTCTACGAGCAGTACTTC	CASSTGRLYEQYF
.	TRBV28	TRBJ1-5	TRBD1	TGTGCCAGCAGTTTATGGACAGGGGCAAGCAATCAGCCCCAGCATTTT	CASSLWTGASNQPQHF
.	TRBV6-1	TRBJ2-5	.	TGTGCCAGCAGTGCCTCGGGGGCCTTAAACAGGGGGACCCAGTACTTC	CASSASGALNRGTQYF
.	TRBV9	TRBJ1-2	TRBD1	TGTGCCAGCAGCGACCCGACAGGGAAGAAGGACTATGGCTACACCTTC	CASSDPTGKKDYGYTF
.	TRBV7-9	TRBJ2-7	.	TGTGCCAGCAGCTTACATGGAGGAGGGGCAGGGTACGAGCAGTACTTC	CASSLHGGGAGYEQYF
.	TRBV5-1	TRBJ2-7	.	TGCGCCAGCAGCTTCGACAGCAACGAGCAGTACTTC	CASSFDSNEQYF
.	TRBV5-1	TRBJ2-7	TRBD2	TGCGCCAGCAGCCTTACGGGGGGGGGTTCCTACGAGCAGTACTTC	CASSLTGGGSYEQYF
.	TRBV7-3	TRBJ2-1	.	TGTGCCAGCAGCTTAACGGCTCCGAAGCGAAGTACTGAGCAGTTCTTC	CASSLTAPKRSTEQFF
many	TRBV10-2	TRBJ2-2	TRBD2	TGCGCCAGCACTACCCACGGGACTAGCGGGGGGGCCGGGGACACCGGGGAGCTGTTTTTT	CASTTHGTSGGAGDTGELFF
.	TRBV5-1	TRBJ1-1	.	TGCGCCAGCAGCGGGGCCGCTTACTCAGAACCGAACACTGAAGCTTTCTTT	CASSGAAYSEPNTEAFF
.	TRBV10-3	TRBJ1-1	.	TGTGCCATCAGTGAGGGAGGTGAAGCTTTCTTT	CAISEGGEAFF
.	TRBV2	TRBJ1-5	.	TGTGCCAGCAGGGGAACAGGGTTAAGTCAGCCCCAGCATTTT	CASRGTGLSQPQHF
.	TRBV4-1	TRBJ2-2	TRBD2	TGCGCCAGCAGCCAAGAAGCTAGCGGGGGTACCGGGGAGCTGTTTTTT	CASSQEASGGTGELFF
.	TRBV2	TRBJ2-3	TRBD1	TGTGCCAGCACAACCGGGACAGGGGTGAAAGATACGCAGTATTTT	CASTTGTGVKDTQYF
.	TRBV7-9	TRBJ2-7	.	TGTTCCAGCAGCTTATCGGAGGGCCTCTACGAGCAGTACTTC	CSSSLSEGLYEQYF
.	TRBV5-1	TRBJ1-5	.	TGCGCCAGCAGCTTGGGATCTAGCGGAAATCAGCCCCAGCATTTT	CASSLGSSGNQPQHF
few	TRBV6-6	TRBJ1-1	.	TGTGCCAGCAGTTACCAAGGAGGCGGCACTGAAGCTTTCTTT	CASSYQGGGTEAFF
.	TRBV6-6	TRBJ1-1	.	TGTGGAGGAGGGTTCCCAGCTTTCTTT	CGGGFPAFF
.	TRBV29-1	TRBJ1-2	TRBD1	TGCAGCGTCCCAGACAGGGCTGCCGCCTATGGCTACACCTTC	CSVPDRAAAYGYTF
few	TRBV6-5	TRBJ2-7	.	TGTGCCAGCAGTTACGGTAATACAGTTGTCGACGAGCAGTACTTC	CASSYGNTVVDEQYF
.	TRBV30	TRBJ2-1	TRBD2	TGTGCCTGGAGCGGCGGGGGATCTGGAGATGAGCAGTTCTTC	CAWSGGGSGDEQFF
.	TRBV6-1	TRBJ2-7	TRBD1	TGTGCCAGCAGTGTACGACAGGGTTACTCCTACGAGCAGTACTTC	CASSVRQGYSYEQYF
.	TRBV27	TRBJ1-1	TRBD1	TGTGCCAGCGGCCCGGGACAGTCGAACACTGAAGCTTTCTTT	CASGPGQSNTEAFF
.	TRBV10-3	TRBJ1-1	TRBD1	TGTGCCATCAGTGACCCGGGACAGGGGGTGGTAGCTTTCTTT	CAISDPGQGVVAFF
.	TRBV5-4	TRBJ2-5	TRBD2	TGTGCCAGCAGCCCTTTCACACTAGCGGGGTTTCAAGAGACCCAGTACTTC	CASSPFTLAGFQETQYF
.	TRBV6-5	TRBJ1-4	.	TGTGCCAGCAGTCTAGGACAAGCGAATGAAAAACTGTTTTTT	CASSLGQANEKLFF
.	TRBV5-4	TRBJ2-7	.	TGTGCCAGCAGCTCTGGGCTAGCGATCGACGAGCAGTACTTC	CASSSGLAIDEQYF
.	TRBV18	TRBJ1-1	TRBD1	TGTGCCAGCCCCCCCCCGACAGGGGGCTTAATCATGAACACTGAAGCTTTCTTT	CASPPPTGGLIMNTEAFF
.	TRBV27	TRBJ2-1	.	TGTGCCAGCAGTTTAAGAGGCGATGAGCAGTTCTTC	CASSLRGDEQFF
.	TRBV5-1	TRBJ2-7	TRBD1	TGCGCCAGCAGCTTGGGCCTTAAAATGACAGGGGACTACGAGCAGTACTTC	CASSLGLKMTGDYEQYF
.	TRBV5-4	TRBJ2-2	TRBD1	TGTGCCAGCAGCTTCGGACAGGCGAACACCGGGGAGCTGTTTTTT	CASSFGQANTGELFF
.	TRBV29-1	TRBJ2-1	TRBD2	TGCAGCGTTGCAAGACTAGCGGGGGGTAGTGAGCAGTTCTTC	CSVARLAGGSEQFF
.	TRBV12-5	TRBJ2-1	.	TGTGCTAGTGGTTCCTCACTATCCCCGGGGGAGCAGTTCTTC	CASGSSLSPGEQFF
.	TRBV6-6	TRBJ1-6	.	TGTGCCAGCAGTTACCAGGACAGCTATAATTCACCCCTCCACTTT	CASSYQDSYNSPLHF
.	TRBV9	TRBJ1-2	.	TGTGCCAGCAGCGGGGGGGGAGACTATGGCTACACCTTC	CASSGGGDYGYTF
.	TRBV6-1	TRBJ2-7	TRBD1	TGTGCCAGCAGTGACATTATCGGGGACAGGGGCCACGAGCAGTACTTC	CASSDIIGDRGHEQYF
.	TRBV9	TRBJ2-2	.	TGTGCCAGCAGCCCGATCTCGGGGAACACCGGGGAGCTGTTTTTT	CASSPISGNTGELFF
once	TRBV5-6	TRBJ2-2	.	TGTGCCAGCAGCTTGGGACAGAGCGTAGGGGAGCTGTTTTTT	CASSLGQSVGELFF
.	TRBV5-1	TRBJ1-2	.	TGCGCCAGCAGCTATGCAGGGGAATCTAACTATGGCTACACCTTC	CASSYAGESNYGYTF
.	TRBV2	TRBJ2-4	.	TGTGCCAGCAGTGAACTCGTACAGGGCCGAATTCAGTACTTC	CASSELVQGRIQYF
.	TRBV7-6	TRBJ2-7	.	TGTGCCAGCAGGCCCCGGGGAACCTACGAGCAGTACTTC	CASRPRGTYEQYF
.	TRBV5-4	TRBJ2-1	.	TGTGCCAGCAGGCGAATCGATGAGCAGTTCTTC	CASRRIDEQFF
.	TRBV27	TRBJ1-1	.	TGTGCCAGCAGTTTAAAACAGGGAACCACTGAAGCTTTCTTT	CASSLKQGTTEAFF
.	TRBV7-9	TRBJ2-7	TRBD1	TGTTCCAGCAGTTCAGCACCGGGACAGGGCTACGAGCAGTACTTC	CSSSSAPGQGYEQYF
.	TRBV15	TRBJ1-4	TRBD1	TGTGCCACCAGCAGAGGCGTACAGGGGGCTTTCCGTGAAAAACTGTTTTTT	CATSRGVQGAFREKLFF
few	TRBV5-1	TRBJ2-5	.	TGCGCCAGCAGCTTAACAGGGTACGCCCCAGAGACCCAGTACTTC	CASSLTGYAPETQYF
.	TRBV10-3	TRBJ2-3	TRBD2	TGTGCCATCAGTGCCGAATTAGCGGGGGGCACAGATACGCAGTATTTT	CAISAELAGGTDTQYF
.	TRBV19	TRBJ2-4	.	TGTGCCAGTGGAGATGGGGGCAGTTTAGCTATCAAAAACATTCAGTACTTC	CASGDGGSLAIKNIQYF
.	TRBV7-2	TRBJ2-7	TRBD2	TGTGCCAGCAGCTGGCTAGCGGGGTCTTACGAGCAGTACTTC	CASSWLAGSYEQYF
.	TRBV2	TRBJ2-7	TRBD1	TGTGCCAGCAAGGACAGGGGGCGGGAGCAGTACTTC	CASKDRGREQYF